The 14 T cell receptor beta chains below come from one sample, sequenced in a study of immune reconstitution after stem cell transplant in scleroderma. TCRdb itself ran the RT-PCR reads through MiXCR, one entry per CDR3 protein. The table shows just over 3,500 distinct CDR3 sequences, with roughly 6.6% occurring only once. This sample was obtained before or after autologous hematopoietic stem cell transplantation (not recorded which). The origin of the receptors is a female donor with systemic sclerosis.

This clonotype is labeled as medium-sized. This rearrangement joins TRBV7-2 to TRBJ1-2; D gene uncertain. This CDR3 contains 14 residues. CDR1 is SGHTA, CDR2 FQGNSA, per germline. The V end lost 4 bases, the J end lost 1 base, and 10 bases lay between the germline ends. This CDR3 reads CASSSGPHNYGYTF. In DNA, the CDR3 is TGTGCCAGCAGCTCCGGGCCCCATAACTATGGCTACACCTTC.

By sample fraction, this clonotype is medium-sized (0.01 to 0.1%). This rearrangement joins TRBV20-1 to TRBJ2-3; D uncertain. V was pared by 5 bases and J by 6 bases, with 15 bases between. Germline CDR1 DFQATT, CDR2 SNEGSKA (reference sequence). The CDR3 has 13 residues. As DNA, the CDR3 is TGCAGTGCTCCCCCCCCGACGGCCGATACGCAGTATTTT. This sequence encodes CSAPPPTADTQYF.

In its sample, this clonotype is medium-sized. The J gene is TRBJ2-7, the V gene TRBV7-6; D gene unclear. V was clipped by 0 bases and J by 5 bases, with 14 bases between them. The CDR3 runs to 15 residues. Germline V gene sequence: CDR1 SGHVS, CDR2 FNYEAQ. For the CDR3, the DNA is TGTGCCAGCAGCTTAGCCGGCAGTGAACTGGACGAGCAGTACTTC. This sequence encodes CASSLAGSELDEQYF.

The CDR3 region has the DNA TGCGCCAGCAGGCCACAGGCGCGGAACACTGAAGCTTTCTTT. Translated, it gives CASRPQARNTEAFF. The rearrangement joins TRBV10-2 to TRBJ1-1; tentative D call: TRBD1 (5 bases). This CDR3 contains 14 residues. Per the germline V gene, CDR1 is WSHSY and CDR2 is SAAADI. V was trimmed by 6 bases and J by 1 base, leaving 12 bases between them.

Relative to its sample, this clonotype is medium-sized. V usage is TRBV25-1 and J usage is TRBJ2-1, with 8 nucleotides matching TRBD2. V shed 7 bases, J shed 1 base, and the junction held 3 bases outside the gene matches. This CDR3 region has 14 residues. From germline, CDR1 is MGHDK and CDR2 SYGVNS. CDR3 amino acids: CASTPGGSYNEQFF. In DNA, the CDR3 is TGTGCCAGCACTCCGGGGGGGTCCTACAATGAGCAGTTCTTC.

By sample fraction, this clonotype is medium-sized (0.01 to 0.1%). This rearrangement joins TRBV3-1 to TRBJ2-2, with D unresolved. V dropped 4 bases and J dropped 0 bases, with 6 bases sitting between them. CDR1 and CDR2 from the germline V gene are LGHDT and YNNKEL (reference sequence). The length of the CDR3 is 14 residues. CDR3: CASSLQSNTGELFF. CDR3 DNA sequence: TGTGCCAGCAGCCTCCAGTCGAACACCGGGGAGCTGTTTTTT.

Within the sample, this clonotype is medium-sized. The chain combines TRBV13 with TRBJ2-7; D is uncertain. The germline V and J ends were trimmed by 4 bases and 3 bases, with 10 bases remaining between them. This CDR3 is 13 amino acids long. Germline CDR1 PRHDT, CDR2 FYEKMQ (reference sequence). CDR3 sequence: CASSSTALYEQYF. Written as DNA, the CDR3 is TGTGCCAGCAGCTCTACAGCGCTCTACGAGCAGTACTTC.

Within the sample, this clonotype is medium-sized. The chain joins TRBV20-1 to TRBJ2-7; D is unclear. CDR3 length equals 14 residues. CDR1 is DFQATT and CDR2 is SNEGSKA in the germline V gene (reference sequence). Trimming left V 0 bases short and J 4 bases short, with 13 bases between. The CDR3 nucleotides are TGCAGTGCTAGAGATTCGTGGGTTCTGTACGAGCAGTACTTC. As protein: CSARDSWVLYEQYF.

This clonotype was counted a few times. V gene TRBV2 combines with J gene TRBJ2-2; D gene unclear. The CDR3 runs 14 residues. V was trimmed by 6 bases and J by 0 bases, leaving 8 bases between them. Germline V CDR1 and CDR2: SNHLY, FYNNEI. CDR3 amino acids: CASRETSNTGELFF. The CDR3, as DNA: TGTGCCAGCAGGGAGACATCGAACACCGGGGAGCTGTTTTTT.

In its sample, this clonotype is medium-sized. The chain uses TRBV2 and TRBJ2-5, with D perhaps matching TRBD1 or TRBD2 (5 bases each). The CDR3 extends over 12 amino acids. The V end was cut by 8 bases, the J end by 4 bases, with 11 bases between. From germline, CDR1 is SNHLY and CDR2 FYNNEI. CDR3 in amino acids: CASQGEGETQYF. The CDR3 DNA is TGTGCCAGCCAGGGTGAGGGAGAGACCCAGTACTTC.

This clonotype was seen a handful of times. This rearrangement joins TRBV27 to TRBJ2-1, with D maybe TRBD2 (6 bases). This CDR3 comprises 15 residues. Trimming stripped 7 bases from V and 5 bases from J, with 18 bases between. CDR1 is MNHEY and CDR2 is SMNVEV in the germline V gene (reference sequence). CDR3 nucleotide sequence: TGTGCCAGCACGCGCCCGGGACTTTCGAACAATGAGCAGTTCTTC. Translating it yields CASTRPGLSNNEQFF.

This clonotype was detected a few times. The chain employs TRBV29-1 and TRBJ2-6; D gene uncertain. The CDR3 covers 14 residues. Germline V gene data show CDR1 as SQVTM and CDR2 as ANQGSEA. V was clipped by 5 bases and J by 4 bases, with 12 bases between them. The chain's CDR3 is CSVSYSGGANVLTF. The CDR3 DNA reads TGCAGCGTTAGTTACTCTGGCGGGGCCAACGTCCTGACTTTC.

This clonotype is medium-sized within its sample. This chain connects TRBV3-1 to TRBJ1-3; no clear D gene. The germline CDR1 and CDR2 sequences are LGHDT and YNNKEL (reference sequence). V lost 4 bases to trimming and J lost 2 bases, with 12 bases between them. The CDR3 is 15 residues long. The CDR3 DNA reads TGTGCCAGCAGCCCCTCGTGGCAAGCTGGAAACACCATATATTTT. Residues: CASSPSWQAGNTIYF.

The chain employs TRBV18 and TRBJ2-3; no clear D. V lost 2 bases to trimming and J lost 3 bases, with 9 bases between them. Germline CDR1 is KGHSH and CDR2 is LQKENI. The CDR3 is 14 amino acids. CDR3 nucleotides: TGTGCCAGCTCACCATTAGCTGAAACAGATACGCAGTATTTT. As protein: CASSPLAETDTQYF.